This TCR beta chain was obtained from a study of T cells expressing NK-cell markers (dated by TCRdb to 2020 to 2021). Regarding the research as a whole: Three sorted T-cell subsets (CD3+CD56+NKG2C+, CD3+CD56+NKG2C- and CD3+CD56-NKG2C+) from under 10 donors had their TCR beta-chain repertoires profiled. Seven of the eight sequenced donors were HCMV-seropositive and one was HCMV-seronegative. Libraries were sequenced as 2 x 150 bp reads on Illumina HiSeq 2000/2500, MiSeq or NextSeq. All eight donors whose samples were sequenced were randomly selected healthy volunteers, three of them men and five women.

TCRdb shows the sequencer as Illumina HiSeq 2000. 5'RACE template switching, by which a universal primer site and unique molecular identifiers were added, was used to make TCR beta cDNA libraries. Synthesis of cDNA was primed from the TCR beta constant segment and was followed by two consecutive PCR amplification steps. In the original analysis: MIGEC was used to demultiplex reads and group reads by UMI, and MiTCR was used to assemble and quantify clonotypes. To exclude erroneous sequences, any TCR cDNA sequence not supported by at least two reads was discarded. The tcR package was used for downstream repertoire analysis, and clonotypes were matched between fractions using CDR3 nucleotide sequence together with V segment. VDJmatch was used to annotate antigen specificity against VDJdb, with one amino acid substitution in CDR3 allowed. Reprocessed by TCRdb, the reads give a single entry per CDR3 protein sequence, without DNA. The V and J calls were not made by the authors but by TCRdb's processing. This sample's table carries about 150,000 distinct CDR3 sequences. The ten largest clonotypes hold around 37% of the sample.

A commercial ELISA kit detecting HCMV-specific IgG in serum was used to determine HCMV serostatus. Peripheral blood mononuclear cells were isolated from blood by Ficoll density gradient centrifugation. Of note for this clonotype: What antigen it recognizes has not been identified.

Study-wide conclusions, independent of this receptor: In roughly 6 donors, the dominant CD3+CD56+NKG2C+ clonotypes were among the top 10 CD8+ clonotypes and accounted for about 1.0-7.0% of CD8+ T cells. Whether the expanded NKG2C-expressing T cell clones were specific for HCMV antigens remained unclear. Those dominant clonotypes were again the most abundant among CD3+CD56-NKG2C+ cells in several donors, at about 25-60.1%.

Spanning cysteine to phenylalanine, the CDR3 consists of 15 amino acids. Only the protein is on record. Via the germline V gene, CDR1 is KGHDR and CDR2 SFDVKD. Sequencing was performed on blood T cells: a sorted CD56 or NKG2C T cell subset, CD4+ or CD8+ T cells, or bulk PBMC T cells (not recorded which). The sequence is built from TRBV24-1 and TRBJ2-1; TCRdb's D gene call, TRBD1, goes unchecked for lack of DNA. The origin of this receptor is a woman in her fifties or sixties in good health. Donor details come from another sample of the same person, matched by shared clones. The CDR3 amino acid sequence is: CATSDAADRGDEQFF.